The T cell receptor beta chain under discussion was sequenced for a study of siplizumab effects on memory and regulatory T cells. Study-level points and caveats: Only a minority of proliferating CD4+ or CD8+ clones had an assignable naive or memory phenotype, with roughly 80-96% lacking one.

The germline CDR1 and CDR2 sequences are SGHRS and YFSETQ. The trim removed 7 bases at V and 6 bases at J, leaving 7 bases unmatched. The CDR3 has 14 residues. Only in-frame clones appear in the TCRdb table, and some are missing; sequencing was by immunoSEQ multiplex PCR. The sample contains approximately 100,000 clones, approximately 90% of which appear only once. Regarding this clone: Its antigen remains unknown.

The sample consisted of Tregs sorted from blood. The rearrangement joins TRBV5-1 to TRBJ2-2; 9 bases map to TRBD2. The receptor was derived from a human donor in good health. The CDR3 DNA follows: TGCGCCAGCGAGGGGCTAGCGGGACCCGGGGAGCTGTTTTTT. It yields the protein CASEGLAGPGELFF.